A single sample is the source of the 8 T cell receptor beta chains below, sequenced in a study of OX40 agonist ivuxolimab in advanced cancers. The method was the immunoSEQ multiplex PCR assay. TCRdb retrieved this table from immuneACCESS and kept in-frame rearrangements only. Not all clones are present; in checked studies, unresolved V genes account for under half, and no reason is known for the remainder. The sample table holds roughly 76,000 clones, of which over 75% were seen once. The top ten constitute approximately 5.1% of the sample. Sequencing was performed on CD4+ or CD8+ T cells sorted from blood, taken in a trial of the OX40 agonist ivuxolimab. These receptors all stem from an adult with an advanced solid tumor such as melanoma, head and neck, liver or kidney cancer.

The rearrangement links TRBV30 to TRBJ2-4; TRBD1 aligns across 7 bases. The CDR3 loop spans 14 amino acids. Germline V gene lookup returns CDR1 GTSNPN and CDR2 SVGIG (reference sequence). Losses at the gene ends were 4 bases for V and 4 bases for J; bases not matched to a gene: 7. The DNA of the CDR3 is TGTGCCTGGACTTTCCGGGACAGAAAAAACATTCAGTACTTC. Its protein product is CAWTFRDRKNIQYF.

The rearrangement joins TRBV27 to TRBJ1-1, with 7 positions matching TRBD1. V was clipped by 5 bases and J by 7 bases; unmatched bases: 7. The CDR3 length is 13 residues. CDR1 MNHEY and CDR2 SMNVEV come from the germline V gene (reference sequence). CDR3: CASSPRTGLEAFF. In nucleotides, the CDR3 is TGTGCCAGCAGTCCCCGGACAGGCCTTGAAGCTTTCTTT.

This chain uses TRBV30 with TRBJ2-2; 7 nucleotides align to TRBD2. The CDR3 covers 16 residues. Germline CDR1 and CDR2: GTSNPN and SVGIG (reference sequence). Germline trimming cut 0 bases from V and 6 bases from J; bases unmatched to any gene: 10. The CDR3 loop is CAWSVLIGEGPGELFF. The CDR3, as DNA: TGTGCCTGGAGTGTACTTATAGGGGAGGGTCCCGGGGAGCTGTTTTTT.

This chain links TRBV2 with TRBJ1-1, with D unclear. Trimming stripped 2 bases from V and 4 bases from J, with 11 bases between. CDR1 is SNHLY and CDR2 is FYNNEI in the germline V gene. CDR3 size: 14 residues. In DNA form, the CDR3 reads TGTGCCAGCAGTGAAAGAGGGAAGGGCACTGAAGCTTTCTTT. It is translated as CASSERGKGTEAFF.

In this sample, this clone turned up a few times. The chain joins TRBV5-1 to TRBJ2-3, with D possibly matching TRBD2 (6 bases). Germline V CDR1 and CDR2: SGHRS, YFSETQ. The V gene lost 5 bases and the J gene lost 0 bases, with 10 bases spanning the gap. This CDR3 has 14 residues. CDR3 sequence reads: CASRRDSSTDTQYF. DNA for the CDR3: TGCGCCAGCAGGAGGGACTCTAGCACAGATACGCAGTATTTT.

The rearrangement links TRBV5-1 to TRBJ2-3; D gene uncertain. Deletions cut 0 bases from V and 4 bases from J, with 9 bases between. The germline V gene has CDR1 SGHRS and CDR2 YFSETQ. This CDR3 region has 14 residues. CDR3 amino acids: CASSLELRADTQYF. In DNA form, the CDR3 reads TGCGCCAGCAGCTTGGAACTTAGGGCAGATACGCAGTATTTT.

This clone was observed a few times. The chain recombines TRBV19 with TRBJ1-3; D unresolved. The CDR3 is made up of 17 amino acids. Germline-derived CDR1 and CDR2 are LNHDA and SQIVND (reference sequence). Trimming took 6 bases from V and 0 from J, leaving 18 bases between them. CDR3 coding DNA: TGTGCCAGTAGCCAAATTACCCCTGGGTTCTCTGGAAACACCATATATTTT. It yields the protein CASSQITPGFSGNTIYF.

CDR3 coding DNA: TGTGCCAGCAGCCAGGGAGGGGGACAGGATCAAAAACTGTTTTTT. Translating gives CASSQGGGQDQKLFF. The chain has TRBV9 and TRBJ1-4; TRBD1 matches at 8 bases. Germline CDR1 is SGDLS and CDR2 is YYNGEE. CDR3 length: 15 amino acids. With 4 bases clipped from V and 9 bases from J, the junction kept 11 bases outside the gene matches.